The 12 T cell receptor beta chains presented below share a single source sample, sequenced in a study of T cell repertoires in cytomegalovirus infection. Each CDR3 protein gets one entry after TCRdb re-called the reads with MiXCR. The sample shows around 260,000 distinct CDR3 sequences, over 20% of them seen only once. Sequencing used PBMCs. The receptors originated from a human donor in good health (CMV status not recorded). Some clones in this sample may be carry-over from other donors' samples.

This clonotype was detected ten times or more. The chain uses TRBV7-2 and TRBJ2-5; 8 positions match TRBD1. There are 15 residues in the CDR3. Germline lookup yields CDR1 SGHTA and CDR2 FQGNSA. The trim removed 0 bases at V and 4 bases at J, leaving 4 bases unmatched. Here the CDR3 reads CASSLAGQELETQYF. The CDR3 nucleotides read TGTGCCAGCAGCTTAGCGGGACAGGAACTAGAGACCCAGTACTTC.

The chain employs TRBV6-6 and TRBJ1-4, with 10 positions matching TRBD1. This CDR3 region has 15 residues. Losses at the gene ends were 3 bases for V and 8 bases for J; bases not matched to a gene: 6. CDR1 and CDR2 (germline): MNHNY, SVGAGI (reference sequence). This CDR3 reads CASSYSDRGHEKLFF. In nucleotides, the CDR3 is TGTGCCAGCAGTTATTCCGACAGGGGGCACGAAAAACTGTTTTTT.

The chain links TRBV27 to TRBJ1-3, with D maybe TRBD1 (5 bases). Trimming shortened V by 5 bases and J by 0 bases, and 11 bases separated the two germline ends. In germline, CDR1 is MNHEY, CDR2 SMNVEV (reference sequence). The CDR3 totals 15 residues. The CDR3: CASSPRDLSGNTIYF. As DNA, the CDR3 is TGTGCCAGCAGTCCCCGGGACCTCTCTGGAAACACCATATATTTT.

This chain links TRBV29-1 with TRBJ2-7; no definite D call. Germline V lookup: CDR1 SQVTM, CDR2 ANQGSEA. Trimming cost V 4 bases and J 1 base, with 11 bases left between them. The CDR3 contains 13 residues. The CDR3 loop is CSVAPRTSYEQYF. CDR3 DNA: TGCAGCGTTGCGCCTAGAACATCCTACGAGCAGTACTTC.

The CDR3 DNA is TGTGCCAGCAGCCACGGACCCAGCCGGGGCGATGAGCAGTTCTTC. Its protein is CASSHGPSRGDEQFF. The chain carries TRBV3-1 and TRBJ2-1; perhaps D is TRBD1 or TRBD2 (5 bases each). The CDR3 length is 15 residues. Trimming took off 3 bases at V and 8 bases at J, with 17 bases between the two ends. Germline loops: CDR1 LGHDT, CDR2 YNNKEL (reference sequence).

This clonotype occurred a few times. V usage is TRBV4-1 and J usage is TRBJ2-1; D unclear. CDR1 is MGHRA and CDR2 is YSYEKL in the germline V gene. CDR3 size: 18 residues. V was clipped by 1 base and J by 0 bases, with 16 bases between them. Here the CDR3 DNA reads TGCGCCAGCAGCCAAGGGACCCTTCGGGCAAGCTCCTACAATGAGCAGTTCTTC. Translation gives CASSQGTLRASSYNEQFF.

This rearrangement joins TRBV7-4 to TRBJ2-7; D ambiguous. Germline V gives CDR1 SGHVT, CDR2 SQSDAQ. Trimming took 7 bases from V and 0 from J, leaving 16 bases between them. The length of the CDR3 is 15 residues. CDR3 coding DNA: TGTGCCAGCACCCAGAGAGACGGGTACTCCTACGAGCAGTACTTC. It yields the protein CASTQRDGYSYEQYF.

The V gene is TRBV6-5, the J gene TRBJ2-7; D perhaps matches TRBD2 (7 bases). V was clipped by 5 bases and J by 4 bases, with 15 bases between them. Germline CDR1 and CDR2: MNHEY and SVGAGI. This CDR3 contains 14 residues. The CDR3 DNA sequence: TGTGCCAGCAGTCGACGCGGGGGACATTACGAGCAGTACTTC. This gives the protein CASSRRGGHYEQYF.

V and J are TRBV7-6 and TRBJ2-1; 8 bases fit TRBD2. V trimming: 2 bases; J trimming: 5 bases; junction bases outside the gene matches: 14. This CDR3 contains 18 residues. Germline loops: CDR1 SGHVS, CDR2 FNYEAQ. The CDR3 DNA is TGTGCCAGCAGCTTATATCCCCCCTCTACTAGCGGTCACAATGAGCAGTTCTTC. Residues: CASSLYPPSTSGHNEQFF.

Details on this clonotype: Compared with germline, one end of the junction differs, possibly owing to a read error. The DNA of the CDR3 is TGTGCCACCAGCTCCTACAATGAGCAGTTCTTC. Its translation is CATSSYNEQFF. The chain joins TRBV7-9 to TRBJ2-1; the D is unclear. Germline values: CDR1 SEHNR, CDR2 FQNEAQ (reference sequence). CDR3 length: 11 residues. The variable domain in full, completed from reference TRBV7-9 and TRBJ2-1, reads DTGVSQNPRHKITKRGQNVTFRCDPISEHNRLYWYRQTLGQGPEFLTYFQNEAQLEKSRLLSDRFSAERPKGSFSTLEIQRTEQGDSAMYLCATSSYNEQFFGPGTRLTVL.

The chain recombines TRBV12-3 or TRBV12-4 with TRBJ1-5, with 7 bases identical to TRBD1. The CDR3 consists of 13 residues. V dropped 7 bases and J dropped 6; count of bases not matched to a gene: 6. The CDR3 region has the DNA TGTGCCAGCAAAAAGGAGGGGGCTCAGCCCCAGCATTTT. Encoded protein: CASKKEGAQPQHF.

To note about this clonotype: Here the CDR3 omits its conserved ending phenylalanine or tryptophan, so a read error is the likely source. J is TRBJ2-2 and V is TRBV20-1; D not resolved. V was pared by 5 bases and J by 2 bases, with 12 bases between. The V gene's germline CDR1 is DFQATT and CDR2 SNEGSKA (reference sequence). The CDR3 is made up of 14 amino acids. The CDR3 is CSAQTHSNTGELFI. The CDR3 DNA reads TGCAGTGCTCAGACCCACTCTAACACCGGGGAGCTGTTTATT.